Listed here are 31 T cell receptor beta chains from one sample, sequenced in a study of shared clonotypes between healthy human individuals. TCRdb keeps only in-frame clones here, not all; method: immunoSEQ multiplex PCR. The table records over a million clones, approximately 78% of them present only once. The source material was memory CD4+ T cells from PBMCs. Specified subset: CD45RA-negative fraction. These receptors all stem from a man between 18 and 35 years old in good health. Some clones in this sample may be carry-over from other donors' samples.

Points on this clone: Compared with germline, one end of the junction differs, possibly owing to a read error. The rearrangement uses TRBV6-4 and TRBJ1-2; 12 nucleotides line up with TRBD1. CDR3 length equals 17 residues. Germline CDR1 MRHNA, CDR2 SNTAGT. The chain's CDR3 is CASSDTPYSLGTGGEAF. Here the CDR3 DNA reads TGTGCCAGCAGTGATACTCCCTACAGTCTGGGGACAGGGGGCGAAGCCTTC.

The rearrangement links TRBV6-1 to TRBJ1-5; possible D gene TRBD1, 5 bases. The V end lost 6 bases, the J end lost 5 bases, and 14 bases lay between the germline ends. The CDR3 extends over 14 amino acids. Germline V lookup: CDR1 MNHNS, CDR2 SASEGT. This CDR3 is CASRGVLGDQPQHF. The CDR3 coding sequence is TGTGCCAGCAGGGGAGTACTAGGGGATCAGCCCCAGCATTTT.

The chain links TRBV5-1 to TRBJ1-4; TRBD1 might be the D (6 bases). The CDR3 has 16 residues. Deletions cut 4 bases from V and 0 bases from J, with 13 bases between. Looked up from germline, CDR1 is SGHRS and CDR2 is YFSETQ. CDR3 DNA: TGCGCCAGCAGCCCTCGGACAGCTGCAACTAATGAAAAACTGTTTTTT. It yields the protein CASSPRTAATNEKLFF.

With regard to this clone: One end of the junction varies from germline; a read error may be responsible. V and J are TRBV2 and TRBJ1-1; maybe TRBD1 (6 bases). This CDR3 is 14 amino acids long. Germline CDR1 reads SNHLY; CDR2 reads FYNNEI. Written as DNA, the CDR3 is TGTGCCAGCAGTTCGGGGGGGCGCATGACTGAAGTTTTCTTT. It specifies CASSSGGRMTEVFF.

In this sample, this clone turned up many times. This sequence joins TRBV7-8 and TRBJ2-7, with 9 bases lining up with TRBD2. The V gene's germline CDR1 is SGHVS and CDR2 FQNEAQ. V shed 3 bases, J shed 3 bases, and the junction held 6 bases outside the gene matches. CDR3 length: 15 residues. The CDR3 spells CASSLPGLALYEQYF. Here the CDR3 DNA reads TGTGCCAGCAGCTTGCCGGGACTAGCTCTCTACGAGCAGTACTTC. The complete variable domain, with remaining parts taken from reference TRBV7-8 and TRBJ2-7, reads GAGVSQSPRYKVAKRGQDVALRCDPISGHVSLFWYQQALGQGPEFLTYFQNEAQLDKSGLPSDRFFAERPEGSVSTLKIQRTQQEDSAVYLCASSLPGLALYEQYFGPGTRLTVT.

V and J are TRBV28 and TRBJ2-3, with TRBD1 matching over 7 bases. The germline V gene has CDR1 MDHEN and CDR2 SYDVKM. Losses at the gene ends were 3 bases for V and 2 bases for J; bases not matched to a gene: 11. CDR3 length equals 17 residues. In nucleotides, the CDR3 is TGTGCCAGCAGTTTTGCCCAGGGGGATCTCTACACAGATACGCAGTATTTT. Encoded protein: CASSFAQGDLYTDTQYF. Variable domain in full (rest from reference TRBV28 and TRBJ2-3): DVKVTQSSRYLVKRTGEKVFLECVQDMDHENMFWYRQDPGLGLRLIYFSYDVKMKEKGDIPEGYSVSREKKERFSLILESASTNQTSMYLCASSFAQGDLYTDTQYFGPGTRLTVL.

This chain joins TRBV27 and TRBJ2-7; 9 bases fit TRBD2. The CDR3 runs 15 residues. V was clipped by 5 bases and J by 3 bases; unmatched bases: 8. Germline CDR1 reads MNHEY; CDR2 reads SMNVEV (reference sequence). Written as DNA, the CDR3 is TGTGCCAGCAGTCCCCCGGGGCGGGAGGGCTACGAGCAGTACTTC. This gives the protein CASSPPGREGYEQYF.

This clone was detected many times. The CDR3 sequence is CASSQTPTDSYEQYF. The CDR3 nucleotides are TGCGCCAGCAGCCAAACCCCGACGGACTCCTACGAGCAGTACTTC. The chain joins TRBV4-1 to TRBJ2-7; D gene unclear. The CDR3 has 15 residues. V was cut by 2 bases and J by 0 bases, with 11 bases left in between. The germline gives CDR1 MGHRA, CDR2 YSYEKL.

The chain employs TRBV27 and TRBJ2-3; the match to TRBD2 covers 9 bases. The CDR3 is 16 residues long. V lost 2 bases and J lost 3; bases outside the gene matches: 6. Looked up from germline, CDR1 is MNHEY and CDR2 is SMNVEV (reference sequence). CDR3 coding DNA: TGTGCCAGCAGTTTAAGAAATAGCGGGAGAACAGATACGCAGTATTTT. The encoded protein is CASSLRNSGRTDTQYF.

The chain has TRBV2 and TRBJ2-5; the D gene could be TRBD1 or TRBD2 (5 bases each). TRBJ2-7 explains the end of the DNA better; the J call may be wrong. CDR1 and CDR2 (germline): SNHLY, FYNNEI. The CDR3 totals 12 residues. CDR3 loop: CASSLDSGEQYF. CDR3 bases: TGTGCCAGCAGCCTAGACAGCGGCGAGCAGTACTTC.

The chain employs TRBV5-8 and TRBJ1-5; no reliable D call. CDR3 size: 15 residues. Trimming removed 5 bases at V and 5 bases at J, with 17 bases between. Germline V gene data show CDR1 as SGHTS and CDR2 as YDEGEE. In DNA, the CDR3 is TGTGCCAGCAGGCCCGCTTATATAAGGGATCAGCCCCAGCATTTT. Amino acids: CASRPAYIRDQPQHF.

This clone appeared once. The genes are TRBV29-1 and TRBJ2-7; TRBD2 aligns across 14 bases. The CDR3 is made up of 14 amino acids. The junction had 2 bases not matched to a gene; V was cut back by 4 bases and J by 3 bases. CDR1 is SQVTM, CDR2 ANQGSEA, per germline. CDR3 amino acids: CSVGGLAGGYEQYF. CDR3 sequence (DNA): TGCAGCGTTGGCGGACTAGCGGGAGGCTACGAGCAGTACTTC.

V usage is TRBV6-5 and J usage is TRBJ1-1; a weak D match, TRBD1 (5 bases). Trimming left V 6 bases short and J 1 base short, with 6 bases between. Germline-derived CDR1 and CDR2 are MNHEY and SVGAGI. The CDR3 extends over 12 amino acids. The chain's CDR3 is CASRGENTEAFF. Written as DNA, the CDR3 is TGTGCCAGCAGGGGGGAGAACACTGAAGCTTTCTTT.

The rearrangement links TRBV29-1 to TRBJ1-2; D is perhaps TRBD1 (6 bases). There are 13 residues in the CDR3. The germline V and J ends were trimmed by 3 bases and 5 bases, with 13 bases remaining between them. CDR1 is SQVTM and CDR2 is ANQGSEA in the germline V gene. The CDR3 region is CSVERDILYGYTF. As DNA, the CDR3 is TGCAGCGTTGAGCGGGACATTCTGTATGGCTACACCTTC. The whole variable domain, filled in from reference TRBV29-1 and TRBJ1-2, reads SAVISQKPSRDICQRGTSLTIQCQVDSQVTMMFWYRQQPGQSLTLIATANQGSEATYESGFVIDKFPISRPNLTFSTLTVSNMSPEDSSIYLCSVERDILYGYTFGSGTRLTVV.

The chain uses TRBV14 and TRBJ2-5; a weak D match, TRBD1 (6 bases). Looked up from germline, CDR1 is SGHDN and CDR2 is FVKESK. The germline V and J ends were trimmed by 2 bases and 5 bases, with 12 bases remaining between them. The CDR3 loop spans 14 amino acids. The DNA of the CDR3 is TGTGCCAGCAGCCAATCAGGGGTGAGGGAGACCCAGTACTTC. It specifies CASSQSGVRETQYF.

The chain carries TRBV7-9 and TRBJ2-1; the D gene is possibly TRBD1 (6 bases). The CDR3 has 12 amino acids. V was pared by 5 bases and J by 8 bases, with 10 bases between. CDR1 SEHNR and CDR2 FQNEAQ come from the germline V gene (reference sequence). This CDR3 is CASSPWTDEQFF. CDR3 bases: TGTGCCAGCAGCCCCTGGACAGATGAGCAGTTCTTC.

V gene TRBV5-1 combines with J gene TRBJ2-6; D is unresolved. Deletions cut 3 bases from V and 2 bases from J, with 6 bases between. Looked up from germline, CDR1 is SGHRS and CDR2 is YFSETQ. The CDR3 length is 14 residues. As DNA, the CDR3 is TGCGCCAGCAGCTGGCGCGCTGGGGCCAACGTCCTGACTTTC. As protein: CASSWRAGANVLTF.

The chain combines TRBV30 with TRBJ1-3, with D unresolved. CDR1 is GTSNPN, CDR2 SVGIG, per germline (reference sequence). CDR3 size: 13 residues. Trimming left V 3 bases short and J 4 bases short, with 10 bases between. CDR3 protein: CAWSNSFGNTIYF. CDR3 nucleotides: TGTGCCTGGAGCAACTCCTTCGGAAACACCATATATTTT.

This chain's CDR3 is CATIINRANTEAFF. CDR3 in DNA: TGTGCCACCATAATAAACAGGGCGAACACTGAAGCTTTCTTT. V is TRBV2 and J is TRBJ1-1; TRBD1 might be the D (6 bases). The germline CDR1 and CDR2 sequences are SNHLY and FYNNEI. Trimming removed 10 bases at V and 1 base at J, with 16 bases between. This CDR3 contains 14 residues.

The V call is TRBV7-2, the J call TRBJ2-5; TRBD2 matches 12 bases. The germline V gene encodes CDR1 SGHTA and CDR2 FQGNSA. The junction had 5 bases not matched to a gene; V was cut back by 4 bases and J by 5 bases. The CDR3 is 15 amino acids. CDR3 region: CASSSTGTSGETQYF. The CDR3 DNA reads TGTGCCAGCAGCTCCACCGGGACTAGCGGGGAGACCCAGTACTTC.

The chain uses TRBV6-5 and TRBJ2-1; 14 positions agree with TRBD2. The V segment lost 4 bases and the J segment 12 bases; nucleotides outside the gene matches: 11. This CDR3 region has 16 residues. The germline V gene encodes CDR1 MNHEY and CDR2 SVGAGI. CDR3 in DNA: TGTGCCAGCAGTTTCCGGCCGGGACTAGCGGGAGAGGGGCAGTTCTTC. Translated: CASSFRPGLAGEGQFF.

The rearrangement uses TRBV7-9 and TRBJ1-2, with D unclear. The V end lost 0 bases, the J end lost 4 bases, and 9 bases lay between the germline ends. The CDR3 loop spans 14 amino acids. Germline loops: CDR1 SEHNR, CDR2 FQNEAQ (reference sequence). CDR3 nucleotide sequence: TGTGCCAGCAGCTTAGCAAACGCGGGCTATGGCTACACCTTC. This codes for CASSLANAGYGYTF.

The CDR3, as DNA: TGTGCCAGCAGCTTCCAAGCAGCCAGCACAGATACGCAGTATTTT. Its protein is CASSFQAASTDTQYF. The rearrangement joins TRBV5-8 to TRBJ2-3; D is uncertain. The CDR3 extends over 15 amino acids. Germline V CDR1 and CDR2: SGHTS, YDEGEE. Trimming pared 2 bases from V and 0 bases from J, leaving 10 bases between.

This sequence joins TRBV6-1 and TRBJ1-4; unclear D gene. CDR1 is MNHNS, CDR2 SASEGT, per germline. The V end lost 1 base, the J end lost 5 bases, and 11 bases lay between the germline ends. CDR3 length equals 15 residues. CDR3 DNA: TGTGCCAGCAGTGAAGAGCTAGGACCCAATGAAAAACTGTTTTTT. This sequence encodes CASSEELGPNEKLFF.

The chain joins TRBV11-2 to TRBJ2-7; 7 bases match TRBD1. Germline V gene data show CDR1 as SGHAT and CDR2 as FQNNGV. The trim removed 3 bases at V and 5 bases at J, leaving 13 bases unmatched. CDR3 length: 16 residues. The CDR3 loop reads CASSLVLGGRRNEQYF. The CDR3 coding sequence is TGTGCCAGCAGCTTGGTCTTAGGGGGCAGGCGGAACGAGCAGTACTTC.

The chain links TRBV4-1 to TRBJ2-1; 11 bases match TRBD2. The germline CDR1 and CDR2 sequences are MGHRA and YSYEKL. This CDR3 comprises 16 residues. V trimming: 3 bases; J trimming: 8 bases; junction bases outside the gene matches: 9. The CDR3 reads CASSHPSGRSQHEQFF. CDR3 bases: TGCGCCAGCAGCCACCCTAGCGGGAGGTCCCAACATGAGCAGTTCTTC.

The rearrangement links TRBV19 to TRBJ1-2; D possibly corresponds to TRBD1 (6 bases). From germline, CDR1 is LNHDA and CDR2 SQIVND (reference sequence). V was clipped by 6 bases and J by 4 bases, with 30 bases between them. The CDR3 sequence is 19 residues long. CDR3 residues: CASRRGLLFGQPAGYGYTF. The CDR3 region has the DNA TGTGCCAGTAGAAGGGGACTGTTGTTCGGACAGCCGGCGGGCTATGGCTACACCTTC.

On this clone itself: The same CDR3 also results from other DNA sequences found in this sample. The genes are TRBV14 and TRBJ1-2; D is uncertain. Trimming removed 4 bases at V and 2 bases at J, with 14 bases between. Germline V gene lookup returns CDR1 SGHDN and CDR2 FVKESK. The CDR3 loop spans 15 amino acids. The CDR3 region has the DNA TGTGCCAGCAGCCCCCGGCAAAACTTAAACTATGGCTACACCTTC. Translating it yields CASSPRQNLNYGYTF.

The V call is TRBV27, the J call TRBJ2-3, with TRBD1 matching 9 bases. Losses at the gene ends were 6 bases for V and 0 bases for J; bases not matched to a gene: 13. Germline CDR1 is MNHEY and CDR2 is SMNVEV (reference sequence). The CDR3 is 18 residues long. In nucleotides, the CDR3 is TGTGCCAGCAGGCTAAACCCGGCACAGGGGGCTAGCACAGATACGCAGTATTTT. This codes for CASRLNPAQGASTDTQYF.

The CDR3 DNA follows: TGCGCCAGCAGTCATCCCGTCCCGGTGGACAGGGGTGGCCAGCCCCAGCATTTT. It yields the protein CASSHPVPVDRGGQPQHF. The chain joins TRBV23-1 to TRBJ1-5, with TRBD1 matching 9 bases. TRBV23-1 is classed as an ORF, of uncertain function. The CDR3 is 18 amino acids. Trimming removed 3 bases from V and 7 bases from J; junction bases left unmatched: 16.

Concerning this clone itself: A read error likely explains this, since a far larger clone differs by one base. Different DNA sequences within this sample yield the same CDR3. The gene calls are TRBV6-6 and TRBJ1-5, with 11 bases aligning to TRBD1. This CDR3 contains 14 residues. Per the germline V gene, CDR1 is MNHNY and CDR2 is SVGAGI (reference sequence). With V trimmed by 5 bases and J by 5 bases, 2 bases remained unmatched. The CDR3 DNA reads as TGTGCCAGCAGTAGGACAGGGGGCGATCAGCCCCAGCATTTT. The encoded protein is CASSRTGGDQPQHF.